Listed below are T cell receptor beta chains from one sample, sequenced in a study of T-cell memory formation after mild COVID-19. TCRdb called the 5' RACE reads again in MiXCR, with one record for every CDR3 protein. The sample lists under 250,000 distinct CDR3 sequences; around 26% were seen once. The specimen sequenced was PBMCs or a T cell subset sorted from them (not recorded which). The receptors were sampled from an adult woman who had mild COVID-19 (a few samples of this study predate the infection). Cell type and time point are not known. Both conserved end residues are part of each CDR3. A D gene is named only where the DNA matches it firmly. The size entry is marked missing in some rows and otherwise reads once, few, many or a size class.

>NA|TRBJ2-1|few|TRBV24-1
CATSDFPGQSSYNEQFF
TGTGCCACCAGTGATTTCCCCGGACAGAGCTCCTACAATGAGCAGTTCTTC
>NA|TRBJ1-5|NA|TRBV15
CATSKEQGLGQPQHF
TGTGCCACCAGCAAGGAACAGGGTCTCGGGCAGCCCCAGCATTTT
>TRBD2|TRBJ2-3|NA|TRBV5-1
CASSLNGAGSTDTQYF
TGCGCCAGCAGCTTAAATGGAGCGGGGAGCACAGATACGCAGTATTTT
>NA|TRBJ2-1|NA|TRBV7-3
CASSLRVAGVNEQFF
TGTGCCAGCAGCTTACGAGTAGCAGGGGTCAATGAGCAGTTCTTC
>NA|TRBJ2-5|few|TRBV20-1
CSATGTRIGETQYF
TGCAGTGCTACCGGGACCCGCATTGGGGAGACCCAGTACTTC
>NA|TRBJ2-3|NA|TRBV24-1
CATSGRGLSTDTQYF
TGTGCCACCAGTGGTCGGGGCCTTAGCACAGATACGCAGTATTTT
>NA|TRBJ1-6|few|TRBV5-1
CASSLYTGRNSPLHF
TGCGCCAGCAGCTTGTACACGGGTAGAAATTCACCCCTCCACTTT
>TRBD2|TRBJ2-7|NA|TRBV6-5
CASSPRTSVYEQYF
TGTGCCAGCAGTCCGCGGACTAGCGTGTACGAGCAGTACTTC
>TRBD1|TRBJ1-2|few|TRBV6-1
CASSDGQGRMSWAGYTF
TGTGCCAGCAGTGACGGACAGGGAAGGATGTCTTGGGCTGGCTACACCTTC
>NA|TRBJ2-2|NA|TRBV7-2
CASSLGWGLTGELFF
TGTGCCAGCAGCTTAGGATGGGGGTTGACCGGGGAGCTGTTTTTT
>NA|TRBJ2-1|NA|TRBV21-1
CASSRSGRTYNEQFF
TGTGCCAGCAGCAGAAGCGGGAGGACCTACAATGAGCAGTTCTTC
>NA|TRBJ2-5|few|TRBV7-2
CASSLEAGRGETQYF
TGTGCCAGCAGCTTAGAGGCTGGGCGAGGGGAGACCCAGTACTTC
>TRBD1|TRBJ2-2|NA|TRBV24-1
CATSDPTGRGTGELFF
TGTGCCACCAGTGACCCGACAGGGAGAGGCACCGGGGAGCTGTTTTTT
>NA|TRBJ2-1|many|TRBV20-1
CSALLGVELHEQFF
TGCAGTGCTCTGCTAGGGGTGGAGTTGCATGAGCAGTTCTTC
>NA|TRBJ2-3|many|TRBV9
CASSPTGRTAGTDTQYF
TGTGCCAGCAGCCCCACGGGTCGGACGGCCGGCACAGATACGCAGTATTTT
>NA|TRBJ1-1|NA|TRBV15
CATSVNRGTEAFF
TGTGCCACCAGCGTCAATCGGGGCACTGAAGCTTTCTTT